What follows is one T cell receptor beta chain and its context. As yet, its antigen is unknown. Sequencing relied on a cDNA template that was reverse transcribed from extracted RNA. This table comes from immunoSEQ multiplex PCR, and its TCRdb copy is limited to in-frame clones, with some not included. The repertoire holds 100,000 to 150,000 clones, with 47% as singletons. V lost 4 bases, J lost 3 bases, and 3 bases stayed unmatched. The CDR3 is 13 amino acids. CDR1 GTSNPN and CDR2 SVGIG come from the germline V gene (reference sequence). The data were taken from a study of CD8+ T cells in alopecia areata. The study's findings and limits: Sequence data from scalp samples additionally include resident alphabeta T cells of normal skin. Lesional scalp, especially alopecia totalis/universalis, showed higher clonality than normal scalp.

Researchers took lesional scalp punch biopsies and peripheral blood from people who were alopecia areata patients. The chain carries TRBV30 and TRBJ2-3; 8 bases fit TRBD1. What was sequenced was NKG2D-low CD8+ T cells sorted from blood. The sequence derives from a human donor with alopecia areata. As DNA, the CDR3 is TGTGCCTGGACAGGGGGCAGGACAGATACGCAGTATTTT. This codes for CAWTGGRTDTQYF.